Listed here are 32 T cell receptor beta chains from one sample, sequenced in a study of cytomegalovirus exposure and HLA in healthy donors. PCR amplification relied on 60 Vbeta primers (plus 13 Jbeta primers). Only in-frame clones appear in the TCRdb table, and some are missing; sequencing was by immunoSEQ multiplex PCR. The repertoire holds some 150,000 clones, with about 70% as singletons. The sample comprised PBMCs. The source is a man between 60 and 75 years old in good health and CMV-seronegative.

About this clone itself: At one end the junction does not follow the germline gene, possibly because of a read error. The rearrangement uses TRBV7-9 and TRBJ1-4, with D possibly matching TRBD1 (5 bases). Per germline, CDR1 SEHNR and CDR2 FQNEAQ (reference sequence). The CDR3 extends over 14 amino acids. The CDR3 DNA reads TGTTCCAGCAGCTCGCCAGAAGGGGAAGAAAAACTGTTTTTT. This gives the protein CSSSSPEGEEKLFF.

This clone has a handful of counts. The chain employs TRBV11-1 and TRBJ2-2; 10 bases match TRBD1. V was clipped by 4 bases and J by 2 bases; unmatched bases: 7. This CDR3 region has 17 residues. Germline CDR1 is SGHAT and CDR2 is FQDESV (reference sequence). The CDR3 protein is CASSWGQGSFNTGELFF. The CDR3 DNA reads as TGTGCCAGCAGCTGGGGACAGGGGTCTTTTAACACCGGGGAGCTGTTTTTT.

The chain couples TRBV28 to TRBJ2-1, with TRBD2 matching 7 bases. CDR1 MDHEN and CDR2 SYDVKM come from the germline V gene. V trimming: 2 bases; J trimming: 3 bases; junction bases outside the gene matches: 4. The CDR3 extends over 15 amino acids. In nucleotides, the CDR3 is TGTGCCAGCAGTTTAAAGCCGGGAGGCTACAATGAGCAGTTCTTC. Translating it yields CASSLKPGGYNEQFF.

V is TRBV7-3 and J is TRBJ2-3, with TRBD2 matching over 9 bases. The CDR3 runs to 16 residues. Losses at the gene ends were 0 bases for V and 3 bases for J; bases not matched to a gene: 4. Looked up from germline, CDR1 is SGHTA and CDR2 is FQGTGA. CDR3 in amino acids: CASSLTSGSGTDTQYF. Written as DNA, the CDR3 is TGTGCCAGCAGCTTAACTAGCGGGAGTGGGACAGATACGCAGTATTTT.

This clone was found a few times. CDR3 residues: CASSSRGRAGELFF. The CDR3 DNA follows: TGTGCCAGCAGCTCGAGGGGGAGGGCCGGGGAGCTGTTTTTT. The chain joins TRBV7-2 to TRBJ2-2, with D tentatively TRBD2 (7 bases). The CDR3 is 14 amino acids. Per the germline V gene, CDR1 is SGHTA and CDR2 is FQGNSA. V was cut by 4 bases and J by 6 bases, with 12 bases left in between. The whole variable domain, filled in from reference TRBV7-2 and TRBJ2-2, reads GAGVSQSPSNKVTEKGKDVELRCDPISGHTALYWYRQSLGQGLEFLIYFQGNSAPDKSGLPSDRFSAERTGGSVSTLTIQRTQQEDSAVYLCASSSRGRAGELFFGEGSRLTVL.

The V gene is TRBV30, the J gene TRBJ1-2, with 7 nucleotides matching TRBD1. The CDR3 has 14 residues. J lost 4 bases, V lost 5 bases, and 10 bases had no gene match. The V gene's germline CDR1 is GTSNPN and CDR2 SVGIG (reference sequence). CDR3 protein: CAWHEGARGYGYTF. CDR3 bases: TGTGCCTGGCATGAGGGGGCTCGGGGCTATGGCTACACCTTC.

The V and J genes are TRBV5-1 and TRBJ2-7; 11 bases line up with TRBD2. The CDR3 totals 15 residues. The junction had 8 bases not matched to a gene; V was cut back by 3 bases and J by 6 bases. Germline V lookup: CDR1 SGHRS, CDR2 YFSETQ. The CDR3 reads CASSSLLAGAAEQYF. The CDR3 DNA reads as TGCGCCAGCAGCTCGTTACTAGCGGGAGCGGCCGAGCAGTACTTC.

This clone appeared a few times. At one end, the junction sequence differs from germline, possibly due to a read error. The V call is TRBV9, the J call TRBJ2-2; a weak D match, TRBD1 (6 bases). The germline CDR1 and CDR2 sequences are SGDLS and YYNGEE. This CDR3 comprises 17 residues. The CDR3 is CASSARWAGENAGELFF. CDR3 in DNA: TGTGCCAGCAGCGCCCGGTGGGCAGGGGAGAACGCCGGGGAGCTGTTTTTT.

The chain carries TRBV5-4 and TRBJ2-5, with 7 bases aligning to TRBD2. Germline assignment: CDR1 SGHNT and CDR2 YYREEE (reference sequence). CDR3 length: 16 residues. The V segment lost 0 bases and the J segment 5 bases; nucleotides outside the gene matches: 10. In DNA form, the CDR3 reads TGTGCCAGCAGCTTGGCCGGGGAGGGAGGGGTTGAGACCCAGTACTTC. The encoded protein is CASSLAGEGGVETQYF.

This clone was counted a few times. The V call is TRBV15, the J call TRBJ2-2, with 7 nucleotides matching TRBD2. The CDR3 is 17 amino acids. J lost 0 bases, V lost 2 bases, and 6 bases had no gene match. The germline V gene encodes CDR1 LNHNV and CDR2 YYDKDF (reference sequence). CDR3 nucleotides: TGTGCCACCAGCAGATTCCTGGGAGGGACGAACACCGGGGAGCTGTTTTTT. It specifies CATSRFLGGTNTGELFF.

The CDR3 coding sequence is TGTGCCTGGAAAAGACAGGGGTCCTACGAGCAGTACTTC. It encodes CAWKRQGSYEQYF. The rearrangement joins TRBV30 to TRBJ2-7; TRBD1 aligns across 8 bases. The CDR3 contains 13 residues. The ends lost 4 bases at V and 1 base at J; junction bases unmatched: 3. The germline V gene encodes CDR1 GTSNPN and CDR2 SVGIG (reference sequence).

The chain carries TRBV9 and TRBJ1-1, with 7 bases lining up with TRBD1. CDR1 SGDLS and CDR2 YYNGEE come from the germline V gene. The length of the CDR3 is 14 residues. The junction had 6 bases not matched to a gene; V was cut back by 2 bases and J by 5 bases. The CDR3 nucleotides are TGTGCCAGCAGCGTCAACCCAGGGGGTACTGAAGCTTTCTTT. Residues: CASSVNPGGTEAFF.

This clone has just a few counts. The V call is TRBV7-8, the J call TRBJ2-7; no reliable D call. Trimming stripped 2 bases from V and 6 bases from J, with 11 bases between. The CDR3 is 13 amino acids. Germline CDR1 SGHVS, CDR2 FQNEAQ. The CDR3, as DNA: TGTGCCAGCAGCTTAATGGAGACGGGCGAGCAGTACTTC. Its translation is CASSLMETGEQYF.

Note on this clone: Its ends do not fully match the called genes, so a read error is possible. The chain recombines TRBV5-1 with TRBJ2-5; 14 nucleotides match TRBD2. Germline CDR1 SGHRS, CDR2 YFSETQ. This CDR3 contains 13 residues. DNA for the CDR3: TGCGCCAGCAGCGAGGGACTAGCGGGAGTTCTGGACTTC. Its translation is CASSEGLAGVLDF.

The chain has TRBV18 and TRBJ1-4; no definite D call. The CDR3 is made up of 12 amino acids. Germline V lookup: CDR1 KGHSH, CDR2 LQKENI. Trimming shortened V by 4 bases and J by 8 bases, and 8 bases separated the two germline ends. CDR3 loop: CASSLSSEKLFF. In DNA form, the CDR3 reads TGTGCCAGCTCACTTTCTAGCGAAAAACTGTTTTTT.

This rearrangement joins TRBV5-6 to TRBJ2-5, with 8 bases identical to TRBD2. V shed 4 bases and J 4 bases; nucleotides not matched to a gene: 9. CDR1 and CDR2 (germline): SGHDT, YYEEEE. The CDR3 loop spans 15 amino acids. The CDR3 DNA reads TGTGCCAGCAGCAACAATGGACTAGCTCCAGAGACCCAGTACTTC. It is translated as CASSNNGLAPETQYF.

J is TRBJ2-5 and V is TRBV4-1, with 10 nucleotides matching TRBD2. V dropped 1 base and J dropped 4; count of bases not matched to a gene: 12. Germline CDR1 and CDR2: MGHRA and YSYEKL. This CDR3 has 18 amino acids. DNA for the CDR3: TGCGCCAGCAGCCAAGGCGGCGGACTAGCGGTTACGCGAGAGACCCAGTACTTC. This encodes CASSQGGGLAVTRETQYF.

The chain has TRBV5-6 and TRBJ2-7; 9 nucleotides agree with TRBD2. Germline V lookup: CDR1 SGHDT, CDR2 YYEEEE. J lost 6 bases, V lost 2 bases, and 12 bases had no gene match. There are 16 residues in the CDR3. The CDR3 reads CASSLAGTSLRIEQYF. CDR3 coding DNA: TGTGCCAGCAGCTTAGCCGGGACTAGCCTCCGAATCGAGCAGTACTTC.

The V gene is TRBV14, the J gene TRBJ1-1; 10 bases align to TRBD1. The CDR3 runs 16 residues. Germline V gives CDR1 SGHDN, CDR2 FVKESK. Trimming at V came to 0 bases and at J to 7 bases, leaving 8 bases not matched to a gene. The CDR3 sequence is CASSQEKGQGRVEAFF. The CDR3 DNA reads TGTGCCAGCAGCCAAGAGAAGGGACAGGGGAGGGTTGAAGCTTTCTTT.

The CDR3 loop reads CASSEETSSGNTIYF. CDR3 DNA sequence: TGTGCCAGCAGCGAAGAGACAAGCTCTGGAAACACCATATATTTT. The chain links TRBV9 to TRBJ1-3; no clear D gene. This CDR3 has 15 residues. The germline V gene has CDR1 SGDLS and CDR2 YYNGEE. V lost 3 bases to trimming and J lost 0 bases, with 10 bases between them.

The chain couples TRBV5-1 to TRBJ1-2, with 9 nucleotides matching TRBD1. Germline values: CDR1 SGHRS, CDR2 YFSETQ. V gave up 0 bases and J gave up 8 bases; unmatched junction bases: 8. The CDR3 spans 15 residues. The CDR3 region has the DNA TGCGCCAGCAGCTTGGCGGGACAGGGAATGGGGGGCTACACCTTC. Its translation: CASSLAGQGMGGYTF.

Concerning this clone itself: Germline and junction disagree at one end, which may indicate a read error. V usage is TRBV7-9 and J usage is TRBJ1-4, with D perhaps TRBD1 (6 bases). Germline V CDR1 and CDR2: SEHNR, FQNEAQ (reference sequence). CDR3 length: 15 residues. The CDR3 region has the DNA TGTTCCAGCAGCCCCTCACAGGGAATCTATGAAAAACTGTTTTTT. It translates to CSSSPSQGIYEKLFF.

The V and J genes are TRBV10-3 and TRBJ2-1, with TRBD2 identical over 10 bases. Per the germline V gene, CDR1 is ENHRY and CDR2 is SYGVKD. This CDR3 has 14 amino acids. V trimming: 6 bases; J trimming: 6 bases; junction bases outside the gene matches: 5. The CDR3 DNA follows: TGTGCCATCAGCCTAGCGGGAGAAGGCAATGAGCAGTTCTTC. This sequence encodes CAISLAGEGNEQFF.

The J gene is TRBJ1-2, the V gene TRBV29-1; 7 bases fit TRBD1. The V segment lost 7 bases and the J segment 6 bases; nucleotides outside the gene matches: 14. The CDR3 spans 14 residues. The germline CDR1 and CDR2 sequences are SQVTM and ANQGSEA. The CDR3 sequence: CSAIDREYRDGYTF. The CDR3, as DNA: TGCAGCGCAATTGACAGGGAGTACCGAGATGGCTACACCTTC. The full variable domain, its missing parts supplied by reference TRBV29-1 and TRBJ1-2, is SAVISQKPSRDICQRGTSLTIQCQVDSQVTMMFWYRQQPGQSLTLIATANQGSEATYESGFVIDKFPISRPNLTFSTLTVSNMSPEDSSIYLCSAIDREYRDGYTFGSGTRLTVV.

The gene calls are TRBV28 and TRBJ1-5, with D maybe TRBD1 (5 bases). The CDR3 runs 14 residues. V lost 6 bases and J 7 bases, leaving 16 bases between the germline ends. Germline loops: CDR1 MDHEN, CDR2 SYDVKM. The CDR3 sequence: CASSSRQGQQPQHF. The CDR3 nucleotides read TGTGCCAGCAGCTCCCGGCAGGGCCAACAGCCCCAGCATTTT.

The chain uses TRBV5-1 and TRBJ2-5; a weak D match, TRBD1 (6 bases). Trimming pared 1 base from V and 5 bases from J, leaving 12 bases between. The CDR3 has 14 residues. Germline lookup yields CDR1 SGHRS and CDR2 YFSETQ. For the CDR3, the DNA is TGCGCCAGCAGCTTGACCAGGGGTGCGGAGACCCAGTACTTC. It specifies CASSLTRGAETQYF.

J is TRBJ1-1 and V is TRBV4-3, with D possibly matching TRBD1 (6 bases). Germline CDR1 and CDR2: LGHNA and YSLEER. Trimming cost V 4 bases and J 10 bases, with 22 bases left between them. This CDR3 comprises 15 residues. CDR3 coding DNA: TGCGCCAGCAGCCGAGGCGGACAGTGGGCTGACGCAGCTTTCTTT. Translation: CASSRGGQWADAAFF.

In its sample, this clone was seen once. The chain employs TRBV7-6 and TRBJ1-2; 7 bases fit TRBD1. CDR1 is SGHVS and CDR2 is FNYEAQ in the germline V gene. Trimming cost V 5 bases and J 3 bases; bases outside gene matches: 3. This CDR3 region has 13 residues. The CDR3 DNA reads as TGTGCCAGCAGCCGAGGGACAGACTATGGCTACACCTTC. Amino acid sequence: CASSRGTDYGYTF.

This clone was seen once. This sequence joins TRBV4-3 and TRBJ1-2; 9 bases match TRBD1. CDR1 is LGHNA, CDR2 YSLEER, per germline. This CDR3 has 16 amino acids. With V trimmed by 0 bases and J by 2 bases, 4 bases remained unmatched. Here the CDR3 reads CASSQDSGTGNYGYTF. CDR3 coding DNA: TGCGCCAGCAGCCAAGATTCCGGGACAGGGAACTATGGCTACACCTTC.

For the CDR3, the DNA is TGTGCCATCACCACTAGCGGCTCCTACGAGCAGTACTTC. Amino acids: CAITTSGSYEQYF. This chain uses TRBV10-3 with TRBJ2-7; 8 bases fit TRBD2. CDR1 is ENHRY, CDR2 SYGVKD, per germline. The junction had 2 bases not matched to a gene; V was cut back by 7 bases and J by 0 bases. CDR3 size: 13 residues.

This clone was found a few times. The chain combines TRBV27 with TRBJ1-1; D perhaps matches TRBD1 (5 bases). The length of the CDR3 is 14 residues. Trimming cost V 2 bases and J 0 bases, with 7 bases left between them. Germline lookup yields CDR1 MNHEY and CDR2 SMNVEV (reference sequence). CDR3: CASSLPGLNTEAFF. The DNA of the CDR3 is TGTGCCAGCAGTTTACCAGGGCTGAACACTGAAGCTTTCTTT.

This rearrangement joins TRBV5-1 to TRBJ2-1; TRBD2 matches at 10 bases. CDR1 and CDR2 (germline): SGHRS, YFSETQ. This CDR3 is 15 amino acids long. J lost 3 bases, V lost 0 bases, and 0 bases had no gene match. The CDR3 region is CASSLVAGGYNEQFF. As DNA, the CDR3 is TGCGCCAGCAGCTTGGTAGCGGGAGGCTACAATGAGCAGTTCTTC. The variable domain in full, completed from reference TRBV5-1 and TRBJ2-1, reads KAGVTQTPRYLIKTRGQQVTLSCSPISGHRSVSWYQQTPGQGLQFLFEYFSETQRNKGNFPGRFSGRQFSNSRSEMNVSTLELGDSALYLCASSLVAGGYNEQFFGPGTRLTVL.